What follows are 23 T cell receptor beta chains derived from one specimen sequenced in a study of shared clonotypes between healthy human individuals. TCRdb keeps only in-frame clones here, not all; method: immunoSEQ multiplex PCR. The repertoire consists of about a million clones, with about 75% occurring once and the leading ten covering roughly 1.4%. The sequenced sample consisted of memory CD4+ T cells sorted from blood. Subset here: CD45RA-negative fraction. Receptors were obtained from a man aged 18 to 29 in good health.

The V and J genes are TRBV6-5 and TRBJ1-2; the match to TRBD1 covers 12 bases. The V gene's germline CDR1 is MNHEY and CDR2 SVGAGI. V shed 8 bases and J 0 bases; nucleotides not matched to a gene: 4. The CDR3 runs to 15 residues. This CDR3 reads CASRGTGGSNYGYTF. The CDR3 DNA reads TGTGCCAGCCGCGGGACAGGGGGCTCTAACTATGGCTACACCTTC.

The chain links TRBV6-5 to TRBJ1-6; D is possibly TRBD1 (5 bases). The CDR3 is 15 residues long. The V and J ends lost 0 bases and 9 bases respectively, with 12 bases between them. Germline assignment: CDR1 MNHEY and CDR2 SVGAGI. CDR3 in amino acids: CASSYSFSGSSPLHF. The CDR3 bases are TGTGCCAGCAGTTACTCTTTTTCAGGGAGTTCACCCCTCCACTTT.

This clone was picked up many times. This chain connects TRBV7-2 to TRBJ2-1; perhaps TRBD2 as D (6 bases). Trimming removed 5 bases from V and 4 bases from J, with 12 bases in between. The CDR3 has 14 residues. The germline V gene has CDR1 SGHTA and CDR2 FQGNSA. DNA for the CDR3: TGTGCCAGCAGCCACCCGGGGGAATACAATGAGCAGTTCTTC. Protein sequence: CASSHPGEYNEQFF.

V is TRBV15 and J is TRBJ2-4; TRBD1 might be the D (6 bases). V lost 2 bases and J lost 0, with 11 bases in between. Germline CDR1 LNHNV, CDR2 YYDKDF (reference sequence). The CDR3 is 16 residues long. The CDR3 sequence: CATSRQGSLAKNIQYF. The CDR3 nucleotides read TGTGCCACCAGCAGACAGGGGTCCTTAGCCAAAAACATTCAGTACTTC. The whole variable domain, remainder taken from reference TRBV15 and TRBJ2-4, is DAMVIQNPRYQVTQFGKPVTLSCSQTLNHNVMYWYQQKSSQAPKLLFHYYDKDFNNEADTPDNFQSRRPNTSFCFLDIRSPGLGDTAMYLCATSRQGSLAKNIQYFGAGTRLSVL.

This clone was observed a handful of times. The CDR3, as DNA: TGTGCCAGCAGTTACCGGGCAGCTGAGCAGTTCTTC. This encodes CASSYRAAEQFF. The chain is built from TRBV6-6 and TRBJ2-1, with D unresolved. This CDR3 spans 12 amino acids. Germline values: CDR1 MNHNY, CDR2 SVGAGI (reference sequence). Trimming took off 2 bases at V and 9 bases at J, with 8 bases between the two ends.

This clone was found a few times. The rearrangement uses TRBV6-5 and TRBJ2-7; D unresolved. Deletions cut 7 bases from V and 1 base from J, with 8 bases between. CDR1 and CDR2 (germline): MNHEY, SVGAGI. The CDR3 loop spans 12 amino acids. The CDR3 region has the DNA TGTGCCAGCATTGGGCAATCCTACGAGCAGTACTTC. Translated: CASIGQSYEQYF.

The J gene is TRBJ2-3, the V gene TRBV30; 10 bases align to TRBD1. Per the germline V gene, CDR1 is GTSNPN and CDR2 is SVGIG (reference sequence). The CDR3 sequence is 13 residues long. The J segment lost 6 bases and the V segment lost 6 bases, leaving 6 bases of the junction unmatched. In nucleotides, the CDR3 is TGTGCCTGCGGACAGGGGGGAGAGGATACGCAGTATTTT. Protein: CACGQGGEDTQYF.

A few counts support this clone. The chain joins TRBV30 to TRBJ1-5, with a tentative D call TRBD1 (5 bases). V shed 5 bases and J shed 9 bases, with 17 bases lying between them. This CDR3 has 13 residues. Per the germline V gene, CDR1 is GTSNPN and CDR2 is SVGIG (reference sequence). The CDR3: CAWGTGVKGPQHF. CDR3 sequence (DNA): TGTGCCTGGGGTACGGGGGTCAAGGGGCCCCAGCATTTT.

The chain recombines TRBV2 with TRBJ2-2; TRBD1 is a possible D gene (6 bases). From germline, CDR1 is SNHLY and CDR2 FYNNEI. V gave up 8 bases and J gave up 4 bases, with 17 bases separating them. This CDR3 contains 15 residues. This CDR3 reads CASQVGMGATGELFF. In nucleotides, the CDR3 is TGTGCCAGCCAGGTCGGCATGGGGGCCACCGGGGAGCTGTTTTTT. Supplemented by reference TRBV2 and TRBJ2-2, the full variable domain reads EPEVTQTPSHQVTQMGQEVILRCVPISNHLYFYWYRQILGQKVEFLVSFYNNEISEKSEIFDDQFSVERPDGSNFTLKIRSTKLEDSAMYFCASQVGMGATGELFFGEGSRLTVL.

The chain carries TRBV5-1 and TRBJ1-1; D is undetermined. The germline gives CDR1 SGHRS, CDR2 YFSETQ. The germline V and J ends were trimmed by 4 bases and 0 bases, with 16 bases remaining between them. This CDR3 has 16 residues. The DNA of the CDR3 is TGCGCCAGCAGCCCCGGGCACGAACAGATGAACACTGAAGCTTTCTTT. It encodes CASSPGHEQMNTEAFF.

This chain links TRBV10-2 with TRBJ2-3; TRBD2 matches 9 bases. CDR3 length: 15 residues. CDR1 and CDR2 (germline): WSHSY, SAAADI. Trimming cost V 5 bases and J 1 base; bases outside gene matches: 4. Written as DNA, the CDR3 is TGCGCCAGCAGTACGCTAGCGGGGCGCACAGATACGCAGTATTTT. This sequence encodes CASSTLAGRTDTQYF.

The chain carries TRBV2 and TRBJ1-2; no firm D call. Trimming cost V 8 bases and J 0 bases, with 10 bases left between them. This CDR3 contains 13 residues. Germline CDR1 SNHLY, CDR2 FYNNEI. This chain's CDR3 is CASGSESNYGYTF. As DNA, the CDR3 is TGTGCCAGCGGTTCGGAGTCTAACTATGGCTACACCTTC.

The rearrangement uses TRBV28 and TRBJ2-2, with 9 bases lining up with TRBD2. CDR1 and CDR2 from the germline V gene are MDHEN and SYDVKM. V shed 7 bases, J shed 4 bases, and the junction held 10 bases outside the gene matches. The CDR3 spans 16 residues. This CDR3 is CASTSGGGAGTGELFF. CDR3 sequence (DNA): TGTGCCAGCACCAGCGGCGGGGGGGCGGGCACCGGGGAGCTGTTTTTT.

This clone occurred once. CDR3 bases: TGTGCCTGGAGGGCGGGATTTACTAACTATGGCTACACCTTC. Amino acids: CAWRAGFTNYGYTF. V usage is TRBV30 and J usage is TRBJ1-2, with D uncertain. Per germline, CDR1 GTSNPN and CDR2 SVGIG (reference sequence). The V end was cut by 3 bases, the J end by 0 bases, with 11 bases between. The CDR3 has 14 residues.

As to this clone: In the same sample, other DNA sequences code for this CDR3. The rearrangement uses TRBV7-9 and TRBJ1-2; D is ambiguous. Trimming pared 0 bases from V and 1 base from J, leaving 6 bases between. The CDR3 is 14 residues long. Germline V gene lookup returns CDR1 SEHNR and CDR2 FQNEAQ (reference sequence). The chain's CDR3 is CASSLAGSNYGYTF. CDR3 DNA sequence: TGTGCCAGCAGCTTAGCGGGCAGTAACTATGGCTACACCTTC.

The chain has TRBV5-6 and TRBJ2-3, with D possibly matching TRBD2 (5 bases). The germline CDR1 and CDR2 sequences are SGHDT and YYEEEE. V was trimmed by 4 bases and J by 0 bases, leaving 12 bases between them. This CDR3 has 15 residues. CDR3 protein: CASSPLGGSTDTQYF. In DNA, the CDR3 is TGTGCCAGCAGCCCCTTGGGCGGGAGCACAGATACGCAGTATTTT.

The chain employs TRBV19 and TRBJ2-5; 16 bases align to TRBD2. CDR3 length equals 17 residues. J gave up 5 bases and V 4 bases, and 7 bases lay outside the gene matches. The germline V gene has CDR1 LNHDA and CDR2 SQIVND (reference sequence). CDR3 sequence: CASSTTGTSGRGETQYF. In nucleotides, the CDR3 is TGTGCCAGTAGTACAACCGGGACTAGCGGGAGGGGGGAGACCCAGTACTTC.

The CDR3 spells CASLRTGWGEQYF. The DNA for the CDR3 is TGTGCCAGCTTGAGGACAGGTTGGGGGGAGCAGTACTTC. V usage is TRBV6-1 and J usage is TRBJ2-7; TRBD1 matches 7 bases. There are 13 residues in the CDR3. V lost 8 bases and J lost 7; bases outside the gene matches: 11. From germline, CDR1 is MNHNS and CDR2 SASEGT.

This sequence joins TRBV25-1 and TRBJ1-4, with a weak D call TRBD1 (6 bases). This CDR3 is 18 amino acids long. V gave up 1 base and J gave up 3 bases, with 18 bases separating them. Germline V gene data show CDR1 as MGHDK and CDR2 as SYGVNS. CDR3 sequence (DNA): TGTGCCAGCAGTGAATCGGCAGGGGCGGGGACCTCTAATGAAAAACTGTTTTTT. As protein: CASSESAGAGTSNEKLFF.

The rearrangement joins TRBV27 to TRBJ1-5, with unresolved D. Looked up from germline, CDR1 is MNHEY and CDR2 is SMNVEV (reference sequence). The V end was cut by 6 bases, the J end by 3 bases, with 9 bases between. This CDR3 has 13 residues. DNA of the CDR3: TGTGCCAGCAGGCGAACCCCCAATCAGCCCCAGCATTTT. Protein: CASRRTPNQPQHF.

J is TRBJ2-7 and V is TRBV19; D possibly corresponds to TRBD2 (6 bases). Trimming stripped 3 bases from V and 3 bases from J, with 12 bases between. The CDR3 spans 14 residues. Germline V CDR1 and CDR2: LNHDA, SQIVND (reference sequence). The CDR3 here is CASSIGRDRYEQYF. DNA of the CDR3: TGTGCCAGTAGTATTGGGCGGGACCGCTACGAGCAGTACTTC.

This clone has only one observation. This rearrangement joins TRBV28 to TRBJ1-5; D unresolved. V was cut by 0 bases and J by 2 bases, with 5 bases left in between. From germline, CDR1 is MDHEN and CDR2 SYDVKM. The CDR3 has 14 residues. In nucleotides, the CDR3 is TGTGCCAGCAGTTTATGGGGAGGCAATCAGCCCCAGCATTTT. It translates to CASSLWGGNQPQHF.

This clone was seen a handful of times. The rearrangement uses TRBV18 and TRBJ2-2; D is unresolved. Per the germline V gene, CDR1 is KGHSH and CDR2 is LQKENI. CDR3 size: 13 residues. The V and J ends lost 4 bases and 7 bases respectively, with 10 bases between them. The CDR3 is CASSLLSGGELFF. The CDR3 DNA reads TGTGCCAGCTCACTTCTATCGGGCGGGGAGCTGTTTTTT.